This T cell receptor (beta chain) was sequenced during a study of technical replicates of blood from a handful of donors. CDR3 length equals 16 residues. With V trimmed by 6 bases and J by 2 bases, 10 bases remained unmatched. Germline V gives CDR1 MNHEY, CDR2 SMNVEV (reference sequence). Clones were sequenced by immunoSEQ multiplex PCR, and TCRdb holds only the in-frame ones, with some missing. There are some 78,000 clones in the sample; approximately 95% occur only once, and under 0.3% lies in the top ten. Source material: T cells isolated from PBMCs. The receptor's source is a human donor in good health. The chain combines TRBV27 with TRBJ2-7; 10 bases map to TRBD2. The CDR3 here is CASSAPRSGRAYEQYF. The DNA for the CDR3 is TGTGCCAGCAGCGCCCCCCGGAGCGGGAGGGCCTACGAGCAGTACTTC.